This passage covers 27 T cell receptor beta chains from one sample sequenced in a study of glioma-infiltrating T cells after dendritic cell vaccination. TCRdb's copy holds only in-frame clones and misses some; the assay was immunoSEQ multiplex PCR. The sample includes just over 95,000 clones, 79% of them seen just once. The specimen comprised blood, sampled before dendritic cell vaccination. These receptors were collected from a human donor with glioblastoma.

The rearrangement uses TRBV6-1 and TRBJ2-4; 11 nucleotides match TRBD2. Trimming cost V 2 bases and J 9 bases; bases outside gene matches: 6. There are 15 residues in the CDR3. Germline CDR1 MNHNS, CDR2 SASEGT. In DNA, the CDR3 is TGTGCCAGCAGTGAACAAACTAGCGGGAGTGGCATTCAGTACTTC. This sequence encodes CASSEQTSGSGIQYF.

The V and J genes are TRBV9 and TRBJ1-6, with no clear D. From germline, CDR1 is SGDLS and CDR2 YYNGEE. Trimming shortened V by 0 bases and J by 0 bases, and 4 bases separated the two germline ends. CDR3 length: 15 residues. The CDR3 DNA reads as TGTGCCAGCAGCGTAGCGGTCTCCTATAATTCACCCCTCCACTTT. It yields the protein CASSVAVSYNSPLHF.

The chain joins TRBV10-3 to TRBJ1-1; D might be TRBD1 (6 bases). Germline V lookup: CDR1 ENHRY, CDR2 SYGVKD. This CDR3 comprises 15 residues. V shed 6 bases and J shed 0 bases, with 14 bases lying between them. The CDR3 sequence: CAIRTGLGVNTEAFF. The DNA for the CDR3 is TGTGCCATCAGGACAGGCCTCGGCGTGAACACTGAAGCTTTCTTT.

Regarding this clone: One junction end disagrees with the germline gene, perhaps due to a read error. CDR3 in amino acids: CASSQVENRELSF. CDR3 coding DNA: TGTGCCAGCAGCCAAGTAGAGAACAGAGAGTTAAGCTTC. The rearrangement joins TRBV14 to TRBJ2-7; no firm D call. Germline V lookup: CDR1 SGHDN, CDR2 FVKESK. The CDR3 is 13 residues long.

J is TRBJ2-2 and V is TRBV7-3; 11 bases agree with TRBD2. The CDR3 runs to 17 residues. Germline V gene lookup returns CDR1 SGHTA and CDR2 FQGTGA. After removal of 3 bases from V and 3 bases from J, the junction contained 6 bases not matched to a gene. The CDR3 loop is CASSFDGTSGYTGELFF. In nucleotides, the CDR3 is TGTGCCAGCAGCTTTGACGGGACTAGCGGATACACCGGGGAGCTGTTTTTT.

V and J are TRBV7-3 and TRBJ1-1; 8 bases agree with TRBD1. The V gene end was trimmed by 0 bases and the J gene end by 2 bases; junction bases not matched to a gene: 11. Germline CDR1 reads SGHTA; CDR2 reads FQGTGA. CDR3 length: 18 residues. CDR3 nucleotide sequence: TGTGCCAGCAGCTTAACTGCGCCGCGGGCAGGGGGCAACACTGAAGCTTTCTTT. It codes for CASSLTAPRAGGNTEAFF.

As concerns this clone: A junction boundary mismatches the germline segment, possibly from a read error. The V gene is TRBV7-7, the J gene TRBJ2-1, with D unresolved. The CDR3 runs to 14 residues. Germline V gene sequence: CDR1 SSHAT, CDR2 FNYEAQ (reference sequence). The CDR3, as DNA: TGTGCTAGCAGCTTAGGCGGCAGTTACAATGAGCAGTTCTTC. Translating it yields CASSLGGSYNEQFF.

The CDR3 sequence is CASSAGQGSLIYGYTF. CDR3 nucleotides: TGCGCCAGCAGCGCGGGACAGGGCTCCTTGATCTATGGCTACACCTTC. The chain links TRBV5-1 to TRBJ1-2; 9 nucleotides match TRBD1. Germline trimming cut 4 bases from V and 4 bases from J; bases unmatched to any gene: 11. The CDR3 totals 16 residues. Germline CDR1 SGHRS, CDR2 YFSETQ.

The chain has TRBV28 and TRBJ2-2, with D perhaps matching TRBD2 (5 bases). This CDR3 has 13 residues. The V gene's germline CDR1 is MDHEN and CDR2 SYDVKM. The V gene lost 2 bases and the J gene lost 5 bases, with 6 bases spanning the gap. CDR3 nucleotides: TGTGCCAGCAGTTTAAGGGAGACCGGGGAGCTGTTTTTT. This translates into CASSLRETGELFF.

This chain uses TRBV7-9 with TRBJ1-2, with TRBD1 matching 7 bases. From germline, CDR1 is SEHNR and CDR2 FQNEAQ (reference sequence). CDR3 length: 16 residues. The trim removed 5 bases at V and 3 bases at J, leaving 12 bases unmatched. The CDR3 sequence: CASSPRRRQGDYGYTF. The CDR3 region has the DNA TGTGCCAGCAGCCCAAGGCGCCGACAGGGTGACTATGGCTACACCTTC.

This clone has a handful of counts. J is TRBJ2-3 and V is TRBV6-6, with no clear D. CDR1 MNHNY and CDR2 SVGAGI come from the germline V gene (reference sequence). Trimming took 8 bases from V and 6 from J, leaving 9 bases between them. This CDR3 is built from 11 residues. For the CDR3, the DNA is TGTGCCAGCTCCACTACGGATACGCAGTATTTT. Translating gives CASSTTDTQYF.

V and J are TRBV5-6 and TRBJ1-2; D gene ambiguous. Germline V CDR1 and CDR2: SGHDT, YYEEEE. This CDR3 contains 14 residues. V lost 2 bases, J lost 4 bases, and 12 bases lay in between. This CDR3 reads CASSFRIRIYGYTF. In DNA form, the CDR3 reads TGTGCCAGCAGCTTCCGCATCAGGATCTATGGCTACACCTTC. Using reference TRBV5-6 and TRBJ1-2 for the parts outside the CDR3, the full variable domain is DAGVTQSPTHLIKTRGQQVTLRCSPKSGHDTVSWYQQALGQGPQFIFQYYEEEERQRGNFPDRFSGHQFPNYSSELNVNALLLGDSALYLCASSFRIRIYGYTFGSGTRLTVV.

The rearrangement links TRBV5-1 to TRBJ2-3; 9 positions agree with TRBD2. The CDR3 totals 18 residues. The V segment lost 0 bases and the J segment 2 bases; nucleotides outside the gene matches: 10. The germline gives CDR1 SGHRS, CDR2 YFSETQ. The CDR3 nucleotides are TGCGCCAGCAGCTTGGAGGTTGGTAGCGGGGGTGCCACAGATACGCAGTATTTT. Protein: CASSLEVGSGGATDTQYF.

V usage is TRBV7-9 and J usage is TRBJ2-1; 10 bases agree with TRBD2. CDR1 and CDR2 (germline): SEHNR, FQNEAQ (reference sequence). The V and J ends lost 9 bases and 9 bases, in that order; junction bases with no gene match: 8. The CDR3 spans 13 residues. DNA of the CDR3: TGTGCCAGTCTTGGGACTAGCGACACTGAGCAGTTCTTC. Translated: CASLGTSDTEQFF.

The chain carries TRBV20-1 and TRBJ2-7; maybe TRBD2 (5 bases). The germline gives CDR1 DFQATT, CDR2 SNEGSKA (reference sequence). This CDR3 contains 11 residues. V lost 5 bases and J 4 bases, leaving 9 bases between the germline ends. Here the CDR3 DNA reads TGCAGTGCTCCGGGAAAATACGAGCAGTACTTC. It encodes CSAPGKYEQYF.

This clone has just a few counts. V usage is TRBV7-9 and J usage is TRBJ2-5; 9 bases are a match to TRBD2. The CDR3 is 17 amino acids. V was clipped by 1 base and J by 5 bases; unmatched bases: 11. Germline CDR1 SEHNR, CDR2 FQNEAQ (reference sequence). CDR3 in amino acids: CASSLGVSGGTDETQYF. The CDR3 region has the DNA TGTGCCAGCAGCTTAGGTGTTAGCGGGGGAACGGATGAGACCCAGTACTTC.

The chain carries TRBV19 and TRBJ1-5, with TRBD1 as a possible D gene (6 bases). The germline V and J ends were trimmed by 4 bases and 4 bases, with 14 bases remaining between them. The CDR3 loop spans 15 amino acids. Germline CDR1 is LNHDA and CDR2 is SQIVND (reference sequence). Here the CDR3 DNA reads TGTGCCAGTAGTAACTTACAGGGCAGGAATCAGCCCCAGCATTTT. Translation gives CASSNLQGRNQPQHF.

This sequence joins TRBV27 and TRBJ2-7, with 10 bases lining up with TRBD2. CDR3 length equals 16 residues. The germline CDR1 and CDR2 sequences are MNHEY and SMNVEV (reference sequence). V was clipped by 4 bases and J by 2 bases; unmatched bases: 8. CDR3 coding DNA: TGTGCCAGCAGTTATGATAGCGGGGGGACCCCCTACGAGCAGTACTTC. Protein sequence: CASSYDSGGTPYEQYF.

The chain combines TRBV29-1 with TRBJ2-7; D unresolved. With 5 bases removed from V and 7 bases from J, the gap between germline ends came to 9 bases. This CDR3 contains 10 residues. Germline V lookup: CDR1 SQVTM, CDR2 ANQGSEA. The CDR3 sequence is CSVQAKEQYF. In DNA form, the CDR3 reads TGCAGCGTTCAGGCTAAGGAGCAGTACTTC.

The gene calls are TRBV11-2 and TRBJ1-1; a possible D gene is TRBD1 (5 bases). V lost 7 bases and J 6 bases, leaving 15 bases between the germline ends. Germline-derived CDR1 and CDR2 are SGHAT and FQNNGV. The CDR3 loop spans 13 amino acids. CDR3 nucleotide sequence: TGTGCCAGCAAGGAGGAGGGGAGGCCTGAAGCTTTCTTT. The encoded protein is CASKEEGRPEAFF.

The genes are TRBV14 and TRBJ2-7, with TRBD1 matching over 9 bases. CDR3 size: 14 residues. The germline gives CDR1 SGHDN, CDR2 FVKESK. J lost 3 bases, V lost 3 bases, and 3 bases had no gene match. CDR3 residues: CASSHRQGGYEQYF. The CDR3 DNA reads as TGTGCCAGCAGCCACAGACAGGGGGGCTACGAGCAGTACTTC.

The V and J genes are TRBV7-3 and TRBJ2-2; 7 bases match TRBD2. With V trimmed by 4 bases and J by 7 bases, 12 bases remained unmatched. The CDR3 covers 16 residues. Germline assignment: CDR1 SGHTA and CDR2 FQGTGA. The CDR3 bases are TGTGCCAGCAGCTCGGGGGGTTGGCCCCTGTTCGGGGAGCTGTTTTTT. This codes for CASSSGGWPLFGELFF.

This sequence joins TRBV19 and TRBJ2-7; tentative D call: TRBD1 (6 bases). CDR1 and CDR2 (germline): LNHDA, SQIVND (reference sequence). V was cut by 5 bases and J by 5 bases, with 16 bases left in between. The CDR3 length is 14 residues. The CDR3 DNA sequence: TGTGCCAGTAGTGTACGCCGGGACAACCACGAGCAGTACTTC. Protein sequence: CASSVRRDNHEQYF.

The chain employs TRBV6-1 and TRBJ2-7; the match to TRBD2 covers 10 bases. Per germline, CDR1 MNHNS and CDR2 SASEGT. V was pared by 7 bases and J by 2 bases, with 5 bases of the junction left unmatched. The CDR3 consists of 14 residues. As DNA, the CDR3 is TGTGCCAGCAACATAGCGGGGGGCACCTACGAGCAGTACTTC. It yields the protein CASNIAGGTYEQYF.

J is TRBJ1-1 and V is TRBV4-1; 8 bases match TRBD1. CDR1 is MGHRA, CDR2 YSYEKL, per germline. The CDR3 sequence is 15 residues long. Unmatched junction bases numbered 2, after V lost 2 bases and J lost 0 bases. The CDR3 protein is CASSQMTGVNTEAFF. In nucleotides, the CDR3 is TGCGCCAGCAGCCAAATGACAGGGGTGAACACTGAAGCTTTCTTT.

This clone was detected once. The chain carries TRBV5-1 and TRBJ2-7; tentatively, D is TRBD2 (6 bases). CDR3 size: 16 residues. The ends were cut back, 2 bases at V and 3 bases at J, with 18 bases in the middle. The germline V gene has CDR1 SGHRS and CDR2 YFSETQ. The CDR3 sequence is CASSFGEALARYEQYF. CDR3 in DNA: TGCGCCAGCAGCTTTGGGGAGGCTCTTGCCCGCTACGAGCAGTACTTC.

The chain joins TRBV7-9 to TRBJ2-7, with TRBD2 matching 12 bases. The V and J ends lost 5 bases and 3 bases, in that order; junction bases with no gene match: 5. The germline V gene encodes CDR1 SEHNR and CDR2 FQNEAQ (reference sequence). The CDR3 has 15 amino acids. CDR3 loop: CASSPGLAGYYEQYF. The CDR3 nucleotides read TGTGCCAGCAGCCCCGGACTAGCGGGGTACTACGAGCAGTACTTC.